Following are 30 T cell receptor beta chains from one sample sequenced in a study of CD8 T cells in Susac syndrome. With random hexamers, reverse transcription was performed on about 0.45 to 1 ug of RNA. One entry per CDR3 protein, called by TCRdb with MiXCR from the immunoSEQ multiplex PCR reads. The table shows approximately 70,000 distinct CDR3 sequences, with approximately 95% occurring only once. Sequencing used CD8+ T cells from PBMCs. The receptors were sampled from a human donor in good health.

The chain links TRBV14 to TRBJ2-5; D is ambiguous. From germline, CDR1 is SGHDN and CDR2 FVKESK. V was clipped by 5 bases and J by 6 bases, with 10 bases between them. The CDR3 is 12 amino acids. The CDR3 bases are TGTGCCAGCAGCGACCCCGCAAAGACCCAGTACTTC. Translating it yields CASSDPAKTQYF. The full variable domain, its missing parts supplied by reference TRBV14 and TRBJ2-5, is EAGVTQFPSHSVIEKGQTVTLRCDPISGHDNLYWYRRVMGKEIKFLLHFVKESKQDESGMPNNRFLAERTGGTYSTLKVQPAELEDSGVYFCASSDPAKTQYFGPGTRLLVL.

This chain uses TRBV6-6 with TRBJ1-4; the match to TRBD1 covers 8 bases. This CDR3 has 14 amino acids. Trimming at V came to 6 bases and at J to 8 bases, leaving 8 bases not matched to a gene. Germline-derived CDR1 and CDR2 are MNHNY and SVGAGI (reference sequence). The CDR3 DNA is TGTGCCAGCAGCCCGGACAGGGTTCGGGAAAAACTGTTTTTT. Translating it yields CASSPDRVREKLFF.

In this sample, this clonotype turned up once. The DNA of the CDR3 is TGTGCCAGCAGTTTGCGTTGGCAGACTCCTGAAGCTTTCTTT. This sequence encodes CASSLRWQTPEAFF. The chain has TRBV27 and TRBJ1-1; unclear D gene. Germline values: CDR1 MNHEY, CDR2 SMNVEV (reference sequence). CDR3 length equals 14 residues. The V end was cut by 3 bases, the J end by 6 bases, with 14 bases between.

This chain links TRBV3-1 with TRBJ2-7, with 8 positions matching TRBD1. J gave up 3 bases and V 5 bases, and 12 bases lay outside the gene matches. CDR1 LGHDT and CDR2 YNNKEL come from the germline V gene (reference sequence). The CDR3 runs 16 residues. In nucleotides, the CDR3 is TGTGCCAGCAGCGAAACTGGACAGGGCACGCGCTACGAGCAGTACTTC. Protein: CASSETGQGTRYEQYF.

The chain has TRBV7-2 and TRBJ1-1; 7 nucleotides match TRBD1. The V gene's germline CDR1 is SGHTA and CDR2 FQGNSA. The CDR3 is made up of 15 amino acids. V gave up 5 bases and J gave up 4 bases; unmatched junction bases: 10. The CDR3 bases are TGTGCCAGCAGCCTGATACAGGGGTACGGCACTGAAGCTTTCTTT. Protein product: CASSLIQGYGTEAFF.

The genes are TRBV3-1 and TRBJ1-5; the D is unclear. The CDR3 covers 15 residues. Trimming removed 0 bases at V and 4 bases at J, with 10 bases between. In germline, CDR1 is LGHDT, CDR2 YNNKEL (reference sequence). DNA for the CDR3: TGTGCCAGCAGCCAAGATACAAGGGTAAATCAGCCCCAGCATTTT. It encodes CASSQDTRVNQPQHF.

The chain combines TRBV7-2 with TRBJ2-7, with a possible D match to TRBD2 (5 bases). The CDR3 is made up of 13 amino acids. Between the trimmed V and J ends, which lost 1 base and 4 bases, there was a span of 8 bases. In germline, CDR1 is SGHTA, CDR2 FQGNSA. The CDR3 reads CASSLVPGYEQYV. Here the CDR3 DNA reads TGTGCCAGCAGCTTAGTACCGGGGTACGAGCAGTACGTC.

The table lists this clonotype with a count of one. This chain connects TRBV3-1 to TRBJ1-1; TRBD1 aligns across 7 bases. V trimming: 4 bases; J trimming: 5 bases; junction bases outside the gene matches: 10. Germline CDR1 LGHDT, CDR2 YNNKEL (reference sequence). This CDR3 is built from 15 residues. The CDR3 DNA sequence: TGTGCCAGCAGCCCACTAGGGACAGCGGGAACTGAAGCTTTCTTT. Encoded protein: CASSPLGTAGTEAFF.

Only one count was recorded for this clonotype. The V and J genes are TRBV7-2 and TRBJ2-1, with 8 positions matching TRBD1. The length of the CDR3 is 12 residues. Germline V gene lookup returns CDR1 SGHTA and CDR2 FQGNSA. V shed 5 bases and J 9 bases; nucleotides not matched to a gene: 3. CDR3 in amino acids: CASSPRGREQFF. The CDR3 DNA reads TGTGCCAGCAGCCCCAGGGGGCGTGAGCAGTTCTTC.

CDR3 nucleotide sequence: TGTGCCAGCACCCAAATCAGGGAGGGGATGAACACTGAAGCTTTCTTT. It is translated as CASTQIREGMNTEAFF. The V and J genes are TRBV2 and TRBJ1-1; maybe TRBD1 (5 bases). The CDR3 has 16 residues. The V and J ends lost 7 bases and 0 bases respectively, with 18 bases between them. Germline V gene data show CDR1 as SNHLY and CDR2 as FYNNEI.

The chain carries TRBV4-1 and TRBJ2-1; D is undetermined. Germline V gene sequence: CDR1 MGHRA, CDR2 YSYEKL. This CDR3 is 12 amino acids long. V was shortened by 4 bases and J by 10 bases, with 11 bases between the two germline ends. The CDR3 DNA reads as TGCGCCAGCAGCCCTAACCTCGGGGAGCAGTTCTTC. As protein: CASSPNLGEQFF.

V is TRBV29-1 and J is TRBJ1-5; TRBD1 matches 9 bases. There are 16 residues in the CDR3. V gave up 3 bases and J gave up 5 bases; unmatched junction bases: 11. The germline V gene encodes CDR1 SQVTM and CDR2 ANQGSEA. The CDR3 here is CSVDLSGTGPYQPQHF. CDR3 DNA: TGCAGCGTTGACCTCTCCGGGACAGGGCCCTATCAGCCCCAGCATTTT.

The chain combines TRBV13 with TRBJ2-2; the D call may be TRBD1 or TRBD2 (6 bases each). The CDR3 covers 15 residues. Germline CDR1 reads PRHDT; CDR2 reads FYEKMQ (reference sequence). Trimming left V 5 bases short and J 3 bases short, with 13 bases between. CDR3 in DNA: TGTGCCAGCAGCGAGGAGGGGGTTGACACCGGGGAGCTGTTTTTT. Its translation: CASSEEGVDTGELFF. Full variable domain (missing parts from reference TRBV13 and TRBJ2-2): AAGVIQSPRHLIKEKRETATLKCYPIPRHDTVYWYQQGPGQDPQFLISFYEKMQSDKGSIPDRFSAQQFSDYHSELNMSSLELGDSALYFCASSEEGVDTGELFFGEGSRLTVL.

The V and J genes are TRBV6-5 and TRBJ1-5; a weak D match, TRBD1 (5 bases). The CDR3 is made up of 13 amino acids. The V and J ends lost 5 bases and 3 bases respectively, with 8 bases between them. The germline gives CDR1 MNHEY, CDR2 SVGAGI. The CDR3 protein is CASSGDFNQPQHF. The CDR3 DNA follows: TGTGCCAGCAGTGGGGACTTCAATCAGCCCCAGCATTTT.

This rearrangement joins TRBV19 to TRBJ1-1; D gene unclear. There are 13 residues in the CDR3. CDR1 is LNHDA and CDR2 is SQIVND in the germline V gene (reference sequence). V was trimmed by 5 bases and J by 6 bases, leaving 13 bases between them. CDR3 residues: CASSSSARPEAFF. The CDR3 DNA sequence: TGTGCCAGTAGTTCATCGGCGAGGCCTGAAGCTTTCTTT.

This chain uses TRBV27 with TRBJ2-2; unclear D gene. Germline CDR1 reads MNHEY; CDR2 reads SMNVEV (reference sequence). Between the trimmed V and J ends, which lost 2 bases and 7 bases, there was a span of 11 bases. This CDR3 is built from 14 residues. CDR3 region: CASSLTEVFGELFF. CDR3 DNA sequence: TGTGCCAGCAGTTTAACCGAGGTGTTCGGGGAGCTGTTTTTT.

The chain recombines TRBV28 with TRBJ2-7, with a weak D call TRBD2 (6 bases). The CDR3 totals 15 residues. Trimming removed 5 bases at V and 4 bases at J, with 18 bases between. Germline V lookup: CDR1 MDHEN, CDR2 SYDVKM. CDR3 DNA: TGTGCCAGCAGTCCCCTATTAGCGGATTCGTACGAGCAGTACTTC. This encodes CASSPLLADSYEQYF. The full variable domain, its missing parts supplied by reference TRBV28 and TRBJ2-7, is DVKVTQSSRYLVKRTGEKVFLECVQDMDHENMFWYRQDPGLGLRLIYFSYDVKMKEKGDIPEGYSVSREKKERFSLILESASTNQTSMYLCASSPLLADSYEQYFGPGTRLTVT.

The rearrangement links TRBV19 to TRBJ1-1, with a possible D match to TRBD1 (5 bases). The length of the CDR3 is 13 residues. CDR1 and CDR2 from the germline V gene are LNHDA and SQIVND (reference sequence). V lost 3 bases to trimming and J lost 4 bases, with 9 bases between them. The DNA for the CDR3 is TGTGCCAGTAGTATGTCGGGGGGCACTGAAGCTTTCTTT. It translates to CASSMSGGTEAFF.

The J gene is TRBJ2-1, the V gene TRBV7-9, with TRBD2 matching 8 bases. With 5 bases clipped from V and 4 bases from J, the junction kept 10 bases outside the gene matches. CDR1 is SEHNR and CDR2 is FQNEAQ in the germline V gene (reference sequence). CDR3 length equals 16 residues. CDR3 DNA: TGTGCCAGCAGCCCTAGTGATACGGGGGGGTACAATGAGCAGTTCTTC. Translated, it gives CASSPSDTGGYNEQFF. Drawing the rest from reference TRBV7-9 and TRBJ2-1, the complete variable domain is DTGVSQNPRHKITKRGQNVTFRCDPISEHNRLYWYRQTLGQGPEFLTYFQNEAQLEKSRLLSDRFSAERPKGSFSTLEIQRTEQGDSAMYLCASSPSDTGGYNEQFFGPGTRLTVL.

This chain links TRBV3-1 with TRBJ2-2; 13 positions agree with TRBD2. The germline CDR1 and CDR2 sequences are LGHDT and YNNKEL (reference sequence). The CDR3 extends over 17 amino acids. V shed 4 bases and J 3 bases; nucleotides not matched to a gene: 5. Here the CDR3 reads CASSLLGLAGDTGELFF. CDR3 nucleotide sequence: TGTGCCAGCAGCCTCTTAGGACTAGCGGGGGACACCGGGGAGCTGTTTTTT.

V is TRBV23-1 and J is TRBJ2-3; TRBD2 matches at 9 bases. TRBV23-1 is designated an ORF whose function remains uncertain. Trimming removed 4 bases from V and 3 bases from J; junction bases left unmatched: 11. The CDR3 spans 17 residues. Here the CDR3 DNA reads TGCGCCAGCAGTCCCCCGGGTAGCGGGGGAGGTACAGATACGCAGTATTTT. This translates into CASSPPGSGGGTDTQYF.

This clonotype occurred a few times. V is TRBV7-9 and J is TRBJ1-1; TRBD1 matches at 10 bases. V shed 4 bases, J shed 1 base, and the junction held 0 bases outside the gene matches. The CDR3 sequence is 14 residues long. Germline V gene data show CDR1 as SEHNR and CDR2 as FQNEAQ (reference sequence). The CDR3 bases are TGTGCCAGCAGCTGGGACAGGGGGAACACTGAAGCTTTCTTT. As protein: CASSWDRGNTEAFF. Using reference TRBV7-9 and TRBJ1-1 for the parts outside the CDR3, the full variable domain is DTGVSQNPRHKITKRGQNVTFRCDPISEHNRLYWYRQTLGQGPEFLTYFQNEAQLEKSRLLSDRFSAERPKGSFSTLEIQRTEQGDSAMYLCASSWDRGNTEAFFGQGTRLTVV.

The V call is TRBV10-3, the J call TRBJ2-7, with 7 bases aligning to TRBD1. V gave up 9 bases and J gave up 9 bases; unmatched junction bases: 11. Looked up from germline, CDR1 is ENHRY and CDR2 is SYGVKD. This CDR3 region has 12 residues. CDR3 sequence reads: CAIGDRAVGQYV. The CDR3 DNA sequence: TGTGCCATTGGAGACAGGGCTGTGGGGCAGTACGTC.

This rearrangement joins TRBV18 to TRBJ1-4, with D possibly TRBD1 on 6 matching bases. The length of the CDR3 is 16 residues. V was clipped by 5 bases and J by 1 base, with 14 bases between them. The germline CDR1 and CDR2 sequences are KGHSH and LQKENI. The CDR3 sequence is CASSDGQMQTNEKLFF. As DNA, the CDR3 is TGTGCCAGCTCAGACGGACAGATGCAAACTAATGAAAAACTGTTTTTT.

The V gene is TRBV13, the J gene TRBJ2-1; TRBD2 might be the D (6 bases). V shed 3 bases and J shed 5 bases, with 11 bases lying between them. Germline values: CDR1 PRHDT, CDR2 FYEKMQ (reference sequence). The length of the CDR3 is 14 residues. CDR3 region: CASSFTGGDNEQFF. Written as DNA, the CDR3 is TGTGCCAGCAGCTTTACCGGGGGAGACAATGAGCAGTTCTTC.

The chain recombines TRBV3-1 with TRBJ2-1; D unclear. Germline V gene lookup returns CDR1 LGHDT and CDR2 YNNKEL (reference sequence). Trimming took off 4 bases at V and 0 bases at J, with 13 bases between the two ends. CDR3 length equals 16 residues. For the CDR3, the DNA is TGTGCCAGCAGCCCACCCGGACCGTCCTCCTACAATGAGCAGTTCTTC. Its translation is CASSPPGPSSYNEQFF.

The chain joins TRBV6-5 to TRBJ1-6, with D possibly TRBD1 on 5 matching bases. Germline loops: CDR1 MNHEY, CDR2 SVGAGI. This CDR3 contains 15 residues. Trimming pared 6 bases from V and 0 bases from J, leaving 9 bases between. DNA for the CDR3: TGTGCCAGCAGGGGGGAGAGCTCCTATAATTCACCCCTCCACTTT. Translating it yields CASRGESSYNSPLHF.

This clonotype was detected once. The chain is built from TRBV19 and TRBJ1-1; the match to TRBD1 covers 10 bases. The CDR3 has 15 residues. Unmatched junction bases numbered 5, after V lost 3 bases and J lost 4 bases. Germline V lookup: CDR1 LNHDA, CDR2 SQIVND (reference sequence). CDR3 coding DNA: TGTGCCAGTAGTATTAGACAGGGGGCGTTCACTGAAGCTTTCTTT. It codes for CASSIRQGAFTEAFF.

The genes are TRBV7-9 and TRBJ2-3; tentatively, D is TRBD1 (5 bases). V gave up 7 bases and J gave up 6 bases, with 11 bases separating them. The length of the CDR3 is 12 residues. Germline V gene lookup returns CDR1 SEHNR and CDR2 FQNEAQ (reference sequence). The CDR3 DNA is TGTGCCAGCACCCACAGGTGGGATACGCAGTATTTT. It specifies CASTHRWDTQYF. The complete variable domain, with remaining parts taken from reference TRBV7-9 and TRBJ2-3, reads DTGVSQNPRHKITKRGQNVTFRCDPISEHNRLYWYRQTLGQGPEFLTYFQNEAQLEKSRLLSDRFSAERPKGSFSTLEIQRTEQGDSAMYLCASTHRWDTQYFGPGTRLTVL.

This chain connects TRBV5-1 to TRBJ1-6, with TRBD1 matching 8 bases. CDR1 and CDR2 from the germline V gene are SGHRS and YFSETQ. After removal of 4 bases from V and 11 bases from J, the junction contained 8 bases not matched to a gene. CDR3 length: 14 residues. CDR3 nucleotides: TGCGCCAGCAGCCCCGGGACAGGTGATACACCCCTCCACTTT. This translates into CASSPGTGDTPLHF.